The 7 T cell receptor beta chains presented below share a single source sample, sequenced in a study of shared clonotypes between healthy human individuals. Produced via immunoSEQ multiplex PCR; TCRdb's table is partial and in-frame only. This sample has some 700,000 clones; roughly 91% occur once, and the top ten carry roughly 36%. Sequenced input: memory CD8+ T cells from PBMCs. Subset in this sample: CD45RO+ cells pooled with CCR7-negative TemRA cells. These receptors were obtained from a man between 18 and 29 years old in good health. Some clones in this sample may be carry-over from other donors' samples.

V usage is TRBV9 and J usage is TRBJ2-1, with D perhaps matching TRBD1 or TRBD2 (5 bases each). This CDR3 is built from 15 residues. V dropped 4 bases and J dropped 5 bases, with 16 bases sitting between them. In germline, CDR1 is SGDLS, CDR2 YYNGEE. The CDR3 sequence: CASSPDGDRHNEQFF. CDR3 nucleotides: TGTGCCAGCAGCCCCGACGGGGACCGACACAATGAGCAGTTCTTC.

The CDR3 is CASSMTANYGYTF. The CDR3 coding sequence is TGTGCCAGCAGTATGACAGCTAACTATGGCTACACCTTC. This chain links TRBV14 with TRBJ1-2; D perhaps matches TRBD1 (5 bases). This CDR3 region has 13 residues. V was pared by 6 bases and J by 0 bases, with 8 bases between. Germline values: CDR1 SGHDN, CDR2 FVKESK.

This chain uses TRBV18 with TRBJ1-2; unclear D gene. This CDR3 is 15 amino acids long. Germline lookup yields CDR1 KGHSH and CDR2 LQKENI. V lost 0 bases and J lost 3, with 11 bases in between. CDR3 region: CASSPPRGYDYGYTF. The CDR3 DNA follows: TGTGCCAGCTCACCACCAAGAGGGTACGACTATGGCTACACCTTC. Using reference TRBV18 and TRBJ1-2 for the parts outside the CDR3, the full variable domain is NAGVMQNPRHLVRRRGQEARLRCSPMKGHSHVYWYRQLPEEGLKFMVYLQKENIIDESGMPKERFSAEFPKEGPSILRIQQVVRGDSAAYFCASSPPRGYDYGYTFGSGTRLTVV.

This CDR3 reads CASSDRDSRYEQYF. CDR3 sequence (DNA): TGTGCCTCAAGCGACCGGGACAGCAGATACGAGCAGTACTTC. The rearrangement uses TRBV15 and TRBJ2-7; 7 bases align to TRBD1. The J segment lost 4 bases and the V segment lost 11 bases, leaving 14 bases of the junction unmatched. The CDR3 spans 14 residues. Germline V CDR1 and CDR2: LNHNV, YYDKDF (reference sequence). The entire variable domain, with the rest obtained from reference TRBV15 and TRBJ2-7, is as follows: DAMVIQNPRYQVTQFGKPVTLSCSQTLNHNVMYWYQQKSSQAPKLLFHYYDKDFNNEADTPDNFQSRRPNTSFCFLDIRSPGLGDTAMYLCASSDRDSRYEQYFGPGTRLTVT.

The chain has TRBV25-1 and TRBJ1-2; D is unresolved. CDR3 length: 16 amino acids. V was clipped by 7 bases and J by 3 bases, with 21 bases between them. Germline CDR1 and CDR2: MGHDK and SYGVNS. The CDR3 loop is CASMGVRSTGDYGYTF. The CDR3, as DNA: TGTGCCAGCATGGGCGTCAGATCCACTGGAGACTATGGCTACACCTTC.

V usage is TRBV27 and J usage is TRBJ1-3; D is undetermined. The CDR3 has 16 residues. V gave up 0 bases and J gave up 4 bases, with 13 bases separating them. The germline CDR1 and CDR2 sequences are MNHEY and SMNVEV (reference sequence). The CDR3 DNA is TGTGCCAGCAGTTTATCAGGGTGGGGATACGGAAACACCATATATTTT. Its protein product is CASSLSGWGYGNTIYF.

The CDR3 loop reads CASGLGVSTEAFF. The CDR3 nucleotides read TGTGCCAGTGGACTGGGGGTTAGCACTGAAGCTTTCTTT. The chain has TRBV6-6 and TRBJ1-1; the D gene is possibly TRBD1 (5 bases). Germline V gene sequence: CDR1 MNHNY, CDR2 SVGAGI (reference sequence). Trimming took off 9 bases at V and 4 bases at J, with 15 bases between the two ends. The CDR3 has 13 amino acids.